These 32 T cell receptor beta chains were sequenced from one sample in a study of molecular identifiers for immune sequencing clone quantification. MiXCR was run by TCRdb on the PCR reads, yielding one entry per CDR3 protein. The sample shows some 650,000 distinct CDR3 sequences, less than 20% of them seen only once. The sequenced sample consisted of naive CD8+ T cells from blood, with Jurkat cell RNA spiked in. The subset was: FACS-sorted CD8+CD4-CCR7+CD45RA+ naive T cells. These TCRs come from a human donor in good health. Some libraries in this study had Jurkat cell RNA spiked in.

With respect to this clonotype: The junction differs from germline at one of its ends, possibly a read error. V usage is TRBV7-3 and J usage is TRBJ2-5; 9 nucleotides line up with TRBD1. Germline V lookup: CDR1 SGHTA, CDR2 FQGTGA. There are 14 residues in the CDR3. CDR3 loop: CASSPTGGREAQYF. The CDR3, as DNA: TGTGCCAGCAGCCCTACAGGGGGCCGAGAGGCCCAGTACTTC.

This clonotype has ten or more counts. This rearrangement joins TRBV15 to TRBJ1-2; tentative D call: TRBD1 (6 bases). Germline loops: CDR1 LNHNV, CDR2 YYDKDF (reference sequence). V was cut by 0 bases and J by 3 bases, with 14 bases left in between. This CDR3 spans 16 amino acids. The CDR3 DNA is TGTGCCACCAGCAGAGATGGGGGAGGGGGATACTATGGCTACACCTTC. This translates into CATSRDGGGGYYGYTF.

This chain connects TRBV4-2 to TRBJ2-5; TRBD2 agrees at 10 bases. J gave up 2 bases and V 1 base, and 7 bases lay outside the gene matches. CDR3 length: 17 amino acids. Germline CDR1 is LGHNA and CDR2 is YNFKEQ. The CDR3 DNA reads TGTGCCAGCAGCCAAGGGGTGACTAGCGGGCCTCAAGAGACCCAGTACTTC. It translates to CASSQGVTSGPQETQYF.

Ten or more counts support this clonotype. The V and J genes are TRBV9 and TRBJ1-1; D remains ambiguous. The V and J ends lost 4 bases and 5 bases respectively, with 18 bases between them. CDR1 and CDR2 from the germline V gene are SGDLS and YYNGEE. The CDR3 extends over 15 amino acids. The CDR3 DNA follows: TGTGCCAGCAGCCCGAGCGGAGGTGTGGGGACTGAAGCTTTCTTT. It codes for CASSPSGGVGTEAFF.

V and J are TRBV4-3 and TRBJ2-2; D not certain. Germline CDR1 reads LGHNA; CDR2 reads YSLEER. This CDR3 has 16 residues. The germline V and J ends were trimmed by 0 bases and 3 bases, with 11 bases remaining between them. CDR3: CASSQDFRAHTGELFF. The CDR3 DNA is TGCGCCAGCAGCCAAGATTTCCGGGCTCACACCGGGGAGCTGTTTTTT.

Many counts were recorded for this clonotype. The chain uses TRBV11-2 and TRBJ2-7, with unresolved D. Germline V gives CDR1 SGHAT, CDR2 FQNNGV. V gave up 4 bases and J gave up 5 bases, with 3 bases separating them. The CDR3 covers 10 residues. CDR3 sequence reads: CASSWNEQYF. In nucleotides, the CDR3 is TGTGCCAGCAGCTGGAACGAGCAGTACTTC. The full variable domain, completed using reference TRBV11-2 and TRBJ2-7, is EAGVAQSPRYKIIEKRQSVAFWCNPISGHATLYWYQQILGQGPKLLIQFQNNGVVDDSQLPKDRFSAERLKGVDSTLKIQPAKLEDSAVYLCASSWNEQYFGPGTRLTVT.

This clonotype occurred many times. The gene calls are TRBV29-1 and TRBJ1-1; no clear D. The CDR3 has 12 amino acids. Trimming took off 4 bases at V and 4 bases at J, with 10 bases between the two ends. Germline lookup yields CDR1 SQVTM and CDR2 ANQGSEA. The CDR3 loop reads CSVVSGSTEAFF. In nucleotides, the CDR3 is TGCAGCGTTGTCTCGGGGAGCACTGAAGCTTTCTTT.

This clonotype was seen repeatedly, ten times or more. The J gene is TRBJ1-1, the V gene TRBV5-1; D not certain. V lost 1 base to trimming and J lost 1 base, with 5 bases between them. CDR3 length equals 13 residues. Germline V gene sequence: CDR1 SGHRS, CDR2 YFSETQ. CDR3 bases: TGCGCCAGCAGCTTGTCGACGAACACTGAAGCTTTCTTT. This sequence encodes CASSLSTNTEAFF.

This clonotype was observed at least ten times. The chain couples TRBV7-9 to TRBJ2-3; D is undetermined. There are 12 residues in the CDR3. V lost 0 bases, J lost 4 bases, and 2 bases lay in between. Germline V gene sequence: CDR1 SEHNR, CDR2 FQNEAQ (reference sequence). CDR3 coding DNA: TGTGCCAGCAGCTTAGCGGCAGATACGCAGTATTTT. Its protein product is CASSLAADTQYF.

V gene TRBV12-3 or TRBV12-4 combines with J gene TRBJ1-2, with no clear D. The CDR3 consists of 16 residues. Trimming removed 2 bases at V and 7 bases at J, with 20 bases between. The CDR3 bases are TGTGCCAGCAGTTTAAGGGTTGACAACCCCAGAAGTGGCTACACCTTC. Protein sequence: CASSLRVDNPRSGYTF.

This clonotype was observed at least ten times. This chain links TRBV7-9 with TRBJ2-3; no clear D gene. This CDR3 has 15 amino acids. In germline, CDR1 is SEHNR, CDR2 FQNEAQ (reference sequence). V was shortened by 5 bases and J by 0 bases, with 12 bases between the two germline ends. CDR3 loop: CASSPRVMSTDTQYF. The CDR3 bases are TGTGCCAGCAGCCCTAGGGTTATGAGCACAGATACGCAGTATTTT. Filled out from reference TRBV7-9 and TRBJ2-3, the complete variable domain reads DTGVSQNPRHKITKRGQNVTFRCDPISEHNRLYWYRQTLGQGPEFLTYFQNEAQLEKSRLLSDRFSAERPKGSFSTLEIQRTEQGDSAMYLCASSPRVMSTDTQYFGPGTRLTVL.

The chain is built from TRBV7-9 and TRBJ2-1, with D perhaps matching TRBD1 (6 bases). V lost 2 bases, J lost 5 bases, and 16 bases lay in between. Germline V gene lookup returns CDR1 SEHNR and CDR2 FQNEAQ (reference sequence). The CDR3 totals 16 residues. The CDR3 DNA reads as TGTGCCAGCAGCTTAATTGTGGGGGCGCCGGACAATGAGCAGTTCTTC. As protein: CASSLIVGAPDNEQFF. The entire variable domain, with the rest obtained from reference TRBV7-9 and TRBJ2-1, is as follows: DTGVSQNPRHKITKRGQNVTFRCDPISEHNRLYWYRQTLGQGPEFLTYFQNEAQLEKSRLLSDRFSAERPKGSFSTLEIQRTEQGDSAMYLCASSLIVGAPDNEQFFGPGTRLTVL.

Notes on this clonotype: A much larger clone differs from this one at a single base, so this may be a read error. This chain joins TRBV20-1 and TRBJ2-7; D is unresolved. Germline V gene lookup returns CDR1 DFQATT and CDR2 SNEGSKA (reference sequence). CDR3 length equals 14 residues. The CDR3 here is CSARDQYNSYGQYF. The CDR3 DNA reads as TGCAGTGCTAGAGACCAATACAACTCCTACGGGCAGTACTTC.

Concerning this clonotype itself: One junction end disagrees with the germline gene, perhaps due to a read error. The V call is TRBV11-3, the J call TRBJ2-5; 12 bases line up with TRBD2. The CDR3 is 18 amino acids. Germline CDR1 reads SGHNT; CDR2 reads YENEEA. The CDR3, as DNA: TGTGCCAGCAGCTCCAGACTAGCGGGGGCCGACCACCAAGAGACCCGGTACTTC. It translates to CASSSRLAGADHQETRYF.

This clonotype occurred many times. The chain carries TRBV9 and TRBJ2-6, with 7 nucleotides matching TRBD1. With V trimmed by 4 bases and J by 0 bases, 7 bases remained unmatched. The V gene's germline CDR1 is SGDLS and CDR2 YYNGEE. The CDR3 contains 17 residues. In nucleotides, the CDR3 is TGTGCCAGCAGCCTAGGACAGGAACTCTCTGGGGCCAACGTCCTGACTTTC. Translating gives CASSLGQELSGANVLTF.

At least ten counts were recorded for this clonotype. V and J are TRBV19 and TRBJ2-4; 8 bases are shared with TRBD1. The CDR3 has 15 residues. V dropped 3 bases and J dropped 0; count of bases not matched to a gene: 1. Per germline, CDR1 LNHDA and CDR2 SQIVND (reference sequence). The CDR3 DNA sequence: TGTGCCAGTAGTATCGACAGGGGAGCCAAAAACATTCAGTACTTC. As protein: CASSIDRGAKNIQYF.

About this clonotype itself: Possible read error: a much larger clone is one base away. CDR3 bases: TGCAGTGCTCGTAACTCCGGGACTAGCGGCTACGAGCAGTACTTC. This translates into CSARNSGTSGYEQYF. The chain joins TRBV20-1 to TRBJ2-7; 11 bases map to TRBD2. This CDR3 is built from 15 residues. Germline CDR1 is DFQATT and CDR2 is SNEGSKA (reference sequence). Trimming cost V 5 bases and J 3 bases; bases outside gene matches: 9.

This clonotype came up a few times. The chain joins TRBV6-1 to TRBJ2-7; possible D gene TRBD1, 6 bases. The germline V gene encodes CDR1 MNHNS and CDR2 SASEGT. The CDR3 has 13 amino acids. V was shortened by 4 bases and J by 4 bases, with 11 bases between the two germline ends. This CDR3 reads CASSAERGYEQYF. The CDR3 DNA reads as TGTGCCAGCAGTGCGGAGAGGGGGTACGAGCAGTACTTC.

About this clonotype itself: Here the CDR3 omits its conserved ending phenylalanine or tryptophan, so a read error is the likely source. The chain is built from TRBV30 and TRBJ1-1; D unresolved. CDR3 length equals 13 residues. The germline CDR1 and CDR2 sequences are GTSNPN and SVGIG (reference sequence). V was cut by 0 bases and J by 1 base, with 6 bases left in between. CDR3 loop: CAWSVGGNTEAFL. CDR3 nucleotides: TGTGCCTGGAGTGTAGGAGGGAACACTGAAGCTTTCCTT.

This clonotype turned up a few times. The chain employs TRBV25-1 and TRBJ2-3, with 7 nucleotides matching TRBD1. The germline V gene has CDR1 MGHDK and CDR2 SYGVNS. V trimming: 1 base; J trimming: 2 bases; junction bases outside the gene matches: 6. The CDR3 extends over 16 amino acids. In DNA form, the CDR3 reads TGTGCCAGCAGTGAATTGGGGACAGTAGACACAGATACGCAGTATTTT. Its translation: CASSELGTVDTDTQYF.

This clonotype was found many times. The genes are TRBV6-5 and TRBJ2-2; D is ambiguous. The CDR3 loop spans 15 amino acids. Looked up from germline, CDR1 is MNHEY and CDR2 is SVGAGI. V lost 4 bases and J lost 5, with 14 bases in between. The chain's CDR3 is CASSSPGRRTGELFF. CDR3 DNA: TGTGCCAGCAGTTCGCCGGGTCGAAGGACCGGGGAGCTGTTTTTT.

To note about this clonotype: This may come from a read error, since a much larger clone is one base off. V is TRBV13 and J is TRBJ2-5, with 8 bases that match TRBD2. The CDR3 is made up of 16 amino acids. CDR1 is PRHDT and CDR2 is FYEKMQ in the germline V gene (reference sequence). The CDR3 sequence is CVSSLGLGVAGETQYF. CDR3 nucleotide sequence: TGTGTCAGCAGCTTAGGCCTCGGGGTAGCGGGGGAGACCCAGTACTTC.

This chain connects TRBV30 to TRBJ1-3; D unclear. Looked up from germline, CDR1 is GTSNPN and CDR2 is SVGIG (reference sequence). V lost 5 bases, J lost 2 bases, and 4 bases lay in between. The CDR3 is made up of 11 amino acids. The CDR3 protein is CAWATGNTIYF. The CDR3 coding sequence is TGTGCCTGGGCCACTGGAAACACCATATATTTT.

There are many counts of this clonotype. This chain uses TRBV6-2 or TRBV6-3 with TRBJ2-2; 8 bases agree with TRBD2. Per the germline V gene, CDR1 is MNHEY and CDR2 is SVGEGT. V shed 4 bases and J 1 base; nucleotides not matched to a gene: 5. CDR3 length: 16 amino acids. Here the CDR3 DNA reads TGTGCCAGCAGTTTTATCAGCGGGGGGAACACCGGGGAGCTGTTTTTT. Amino acids: CASSFISGGNTGELFF.

Details on this clonotype: This sequence may be a read error, since a much larger clone differs from it by one base. The chain recombines TRBV20-1 with TRBJ2-5; D may be TRBD1 (5 bases). Per the germline V gene, CDR1 is DFQATT and CDR2 is SNEGSKA (reference sequence). This CDR3 spans 14 amino acids. Trimming stripped 7 bases from V and 1 base from J, with 16 bases between. The CDR3 region has the DNA TGCAGTGTTCGTACCTCAGGGTTCCAAGAGACCCAGTACTTC. It codes for CSVRTSGFQETQYF.

The chain carries TRBV19 and TRBJ1-4, with a weak D call TRBD1 (5 bases). V gave up 2 bases and J gave up 8 bases, with 12 bases separating them. Germline V gene lookup returns CDR1 LNHDA and CDR2 SQIVND (reference sequence). CDR3 length: 14 amino acids. The CDR3 region is CASSISGGGEKLFF. The CDR3 nucleotides are TGTGCCAGTAGTATATCCGGGGGAGGCGAAAAACTGTTTTTT.

For this clonotype: Possible read error: a much larger clone is one base away. The J gene is TRBJ1-1, the V gene TRBV7-8; D remains ambiguous. Germline CDR1 SGHVS, CDR2 FQNEAQ. This CDR3 is built from 14 residues. The CDR3 reads CASSLGGRNAEAFF. The CDR3 bases are TGTGCCAGCAGCTTAGGTGGCCGGAACGCTGAAGCTTTCTTT.

The chain combines TRBV9 with TRBJ1-4; a weak D match, TRBD1 (6 bases). Germline CDR1 reads SGDLS; CDR2 reads YYNGEE. The CDR3 covers 16 residues. V shed 0 bases and J shed 3 bases, with 12 bases lying between them. The CDR3: CASSVGGALANEKLFF. The CDR3, as DNA: TGTGCCAGCAGCGTAGGGGGGGCTCTGGCTAATGAAAAACTGTTTTTT.

The chain carries TRBV20-1 and TRBJ2-1; 10 positions match TRBD2. The germline gives CDR1 DFQATT, CDR2 SNEGSKA (reference sequence). Unmatched junction bases numbered 12, after V lost 0 bases and J lost 4 bases. The CDR3 covers 18 residues. The CDR3 sequence is CSARDHLGLAGVYNEQFF. Here the CDR3 DNA reads TGCAGTGCTAGAGACCACCTCGGGCTAGCGGGGGTATACAATGAGCAGTTCTTC.

About this clonotype: With a much larger clone just one base away, this may be a read error. The rearrangement joins TRBV6-6 to TRBJ1-5; 11 bases are a match to TRBD1. Germline values: CDR1 MNHNY, CDR2 SVGAGI (reference sequence). The CDR3 has 14 amino acids. CDR3 sequence reads: CAGSFGDRGKPQHF. In DNA, the CDR3 is TGTGCCGGCAGTTTTGGGGACAGGGGGAAGCCCCAGCATTTT.

This clonotype has a count of ten or more. The rearrangement uses TRBV13 and TRBJ2-3; 8 nucleotides align to TRBD1. The CDR3 loop spans 17 amino acids. After removal of 5 bases from V and 1 base from J, the junction contained 11 bases not matched to a gene. Germline V lookup: CDR1 PRHDT, CDR2 FYEKMQ (reference sequence). This chain's CDR3 is CASSTGTGPFGTDTQYF. As DNA, the CDR3 is TGTGCCAGCAGCACCGGGACAGGACCATTCGGCACAGATACGCAGTATTTT.

V gene TRBV4-1 combines with J gene TRBJ1-1; D is unresolved. From germline, CDR1 is MGHRA and CDR2 YSYEKL. CDR3 length: 18 amino acids. The V end lost 0 bases, the J end lost 1 base, and 18 bases lay between the germline ends. CDR3 in amino acids: CASSQDPSDGLGNTEAFF. The CDR3 coding sequence is TGCGCCAGCAGCCAAGATCCCTCGGACGGTTTAGGGAACACTGAAGCTTTCTTT.